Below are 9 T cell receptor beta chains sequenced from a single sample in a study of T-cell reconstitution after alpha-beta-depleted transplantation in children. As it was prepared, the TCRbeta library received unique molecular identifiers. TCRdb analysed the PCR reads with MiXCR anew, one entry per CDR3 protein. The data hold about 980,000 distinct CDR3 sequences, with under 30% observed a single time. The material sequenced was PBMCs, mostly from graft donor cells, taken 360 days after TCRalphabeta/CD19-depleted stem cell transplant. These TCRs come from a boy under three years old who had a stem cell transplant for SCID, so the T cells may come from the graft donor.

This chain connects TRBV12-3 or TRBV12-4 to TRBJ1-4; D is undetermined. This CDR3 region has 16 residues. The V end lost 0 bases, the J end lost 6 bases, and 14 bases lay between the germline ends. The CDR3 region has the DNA TGTGCCAGCAGTTTAGCAGGCGTTTTTGGGTATGAAAAACTGTTTTTT. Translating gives CASSLAGVFGYEKLFF.

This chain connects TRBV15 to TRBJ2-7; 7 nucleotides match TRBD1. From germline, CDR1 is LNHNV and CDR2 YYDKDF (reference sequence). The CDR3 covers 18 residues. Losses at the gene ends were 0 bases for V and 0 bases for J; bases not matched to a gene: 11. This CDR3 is CATSRDLRPGQNSYEQYF. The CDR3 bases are TGTGCCACCAGCAGAGACTTACGACCGGGACAGAACTCCTACGAGCAGTACTTC.

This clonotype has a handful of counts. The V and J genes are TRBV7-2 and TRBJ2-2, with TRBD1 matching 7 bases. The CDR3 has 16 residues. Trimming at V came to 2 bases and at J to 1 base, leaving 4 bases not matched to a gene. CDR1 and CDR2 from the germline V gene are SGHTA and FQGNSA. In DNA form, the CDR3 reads TGTGCCAGCAGCTTAAGGGGGCCTATGAACACCGGGGAGCTGTTTTTT. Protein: CASSLRGPMNTGELFF.

CDR3 amino acids: CASSGGPLQETQYF. The CDR3 DNA reads as TGCGCCAGCAGCGGAGGACCGCTTCAAGAGACCCAGTACTTC. The V and J genes are TRBV5-1 and TRBJ2-5, with D tentatively TRBD2 (5 bases). Trimming stripped 4 bases from V and 2 bases from J, with 12 bases between. CDR3 length: 14 amino acids. Looked up from germline, CDR1 is SGHRS and CDR2 is YFSETQ.

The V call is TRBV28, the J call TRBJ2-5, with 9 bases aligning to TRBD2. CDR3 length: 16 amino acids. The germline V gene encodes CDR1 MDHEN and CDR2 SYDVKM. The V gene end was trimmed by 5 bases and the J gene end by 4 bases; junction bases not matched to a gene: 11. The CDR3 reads CASSPRPSGAVETQYF. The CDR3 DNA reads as TGTGCCAGCAGTCCGCGACCTAGCGGGGCCGTAGAGACCCAGTACTTC. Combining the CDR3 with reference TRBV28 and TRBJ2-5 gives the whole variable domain DVKVTQSSRYLVKRTGEKVFLECVQDMDHENMFWYRQDPGLGLRLIYFSYDVKMKEKGDIPEGYSVSREKKERFSLILESASTNQTSMYLCASSPRPSGAVETQYFGPGTRLLVL.

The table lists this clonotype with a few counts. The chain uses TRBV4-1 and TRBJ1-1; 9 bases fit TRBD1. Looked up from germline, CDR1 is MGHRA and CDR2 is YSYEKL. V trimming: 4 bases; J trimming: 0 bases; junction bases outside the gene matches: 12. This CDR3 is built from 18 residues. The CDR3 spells CASSPVTDRGFMNTEAFF. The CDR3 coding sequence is TGCGCCAGCAGCCCAGTTACGGACAGGGGATTCATGAACACTGAAGCTTTCTTT.

CDR3 in DNA: TGTGCCAGCAGTCACACTGCGGGTCAGGGTATTCCCGGGGAGCTGTTTTTT. Protein sequence: CASSHTAGQGIPGELFF. The chain combines TRBV12-3 or TRBV12-4 with TRBJ2-2; the D call may be TRBD1 or TRBD2 (5 bases each). The ends were cut back, 5 bases at V and 6 bases at J, with 22 bases in the middle. The CDR3 length is 17 residues.

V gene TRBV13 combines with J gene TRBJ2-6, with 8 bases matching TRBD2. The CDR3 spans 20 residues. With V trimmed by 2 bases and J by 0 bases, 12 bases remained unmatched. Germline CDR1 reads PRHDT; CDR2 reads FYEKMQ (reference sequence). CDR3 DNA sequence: TGTGCCAGCAGCTTAAGACGGCTAGCGGGTTCTAGCTCTGGGGCCAACGTCCTGACTTTC. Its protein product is CASSLRRLAGSSSGANVLTF.

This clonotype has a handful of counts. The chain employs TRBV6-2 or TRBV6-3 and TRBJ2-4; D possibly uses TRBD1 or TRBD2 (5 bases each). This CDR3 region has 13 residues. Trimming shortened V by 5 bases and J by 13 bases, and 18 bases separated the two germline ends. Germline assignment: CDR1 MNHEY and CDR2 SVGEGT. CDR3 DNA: TGTGCCAGCAGTCCCATCACCCTCGGGGCGCAGTACTTC. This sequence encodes CASSPITLGAQYF.